Sequencing of this T cell receptor beta chain was carried out in a study of blood T cell repertoires in COVID-19. About the research overall: Acute and convalescent COVID-19 specimens originated in the United States, Italy and Spain. Sample material is recorded as cDNA or gDNA derived from T cells, B-cell-depleted T cells, or PBMCs.

The assay was immunoSEQ multiplex PCR, and TCRdb's table has in-frame clones only and misses some. The repertoire holds roughly 250,000 clones, with roughly 80% as singletons. V was pared by 5 bases and J by 4 bases, with 3 bases of the junction left unmatched. The CDR3 totals 15 residues. The V gene's germline CDR1 is LNHDA and CDR2 SQIVND (reference sequence). The TCR originated in a woman aged 40 to 55 with active or convalescent COVID-19. The rearrangement links TRBV19 to TRBJ2-1; 12 positions match TRBD2. Sequenced material: peripheral blood. Here the CDR3 reads CASSWLAGGYNEQFF. CDR3 sequence (DNA): TGTGCCAGTAGTTGGCTAGCGGGGGGGTACAATGAGCAGTTCTTC.